Each of the 25 T cell receptor beta chains below was sequenced from the same sample in a study of T cells of healthy individuals. Using its own MiXCR run on the 5' RACE reads, TCRdb lists one record per CDR3 protein. Of about 57,000 distinct CDR3 sequences in the sample, about 17% were seen once. Every receptor here comes from a human donor in good health.

This clonotype was seen a handful of times. The chain uses TRBV6-2 or TRBV6-3 and TRBJ2-7; D perhaps matches TRBD1 (7 bases). Trimming pared 7 bases from V and 3 bases from J, leaving 25 bases between. In germline, CDR1 is MNHEY, CDR2 SVGEGT. The CDR3 contains 17 residues. DNA for the CDR3: TGTGCCAGCACTAACCGCGGGACTCCGGGACAGATCTACGAGCAGTACTTC. It encodes CASTNRGTPGQIYEQYF.

This clonotype was recorded many times. V is TRBV11-2 and J is TRBJ2-7, with TRBD1 matching 9 bases. Germline values: CDR1 SGHAT, CDR2 FQNNGV. J lost 5 bases, V lost 5 bases, and 7 bases had no gene match. The CDR3 is 14 residues long. DNA for the CDR3: TGTGCCAGCAGCACCGGGACAGGGACCCACGAGCAGTACTTC. Translating gives CASSTGTGTHEQYF.

This clonotype was counted only a few times. This chain links TRBV10-1 with TRBJ2-3; TRBD2 matches 7 bases. V lost 2 bases, J lost 5 bases, and 7 bases stayed unmatched. The CDR3 extends over 15 amino acids. Per germline, CDR1 WNHNN and CDR2 SYGVQD (reference sequence). Here the CDR3 reads CASSEGRGPQDTQYF. For the CDR3, the DNA is TGCGCCAGCAGTGAGGGGAGGGGCCCACAAGATACGCAGTATTTT.

V usage is TRBV6-2 or TRBV6-3 and J usage is TRBJ1-1; D uncertain. CDR3 length equals 12 residues. Looked up from germline, CDR1 is MNHEY and CDR2 is SVGEGT. V lost 5 bases to trimming and J lost 5 bases, with 9 bases between them. Here the CDR3 reads CASSLPGTEAFF. The CDR3 region has the DNA TGTGCCAGCAGTCTGCCGGGGACTGAAGCTTTCTTT.

This clonotype was seen at least ten times. The chain carries TRBV12-3 or TRBV12-4 and TRBJ2-7, with TRBD1 identical over 8 bases. The CDR3 totals 14 residues. V lost 6 bases, J lost 5 bases, and 9 bases stayed unmatched. CDR3 nucleotide sequence: TGTGCCAGCAGCCGAACGACAGGGGCCCACGAGCAGTACTTC. Its translation: CASSRTTGAHEQYF.

This clonotype was seen at least ten times. The V gene is TRBV7-3, the J gene TRBJ2-2; D perhaps matches TRBD2 (5 bases). CDR3 length: 14 amino acids. Looked up from germline, CDR1 is SGHTA and CDR2 is FQGTGA. Trimming shortened V by 5 bases and J by 6 bases, and 13 bases separated the two germline ends. CDR3 sequence: CASSPAWRPGELFF. The CDR3 region has the DNA TGTGCCAGCAGCCCAGCATGGAGGCCCGGGGAGCTGTTTTTT.

The chain joins TRBV29-1 to TRBJ2-7; 10 positions agree with TRBD1. The germline V gene has CDR1 SQVTM and CDR2 ANQGSEA. CDR3 size: 14 residues. Trimming took 7 bases from V and 5 from J; bases not matched to a gene: 11. The CDR3 DNA reads as TGCAGCGCTAGACAGGGGGCGCGTCCGGACGAGCAGTACTTC. This gives the protein CSARQGARPDEQYF.

This clonotype was observed a handful of times. The rearrangement links TRBV4-2 to TRBJ2-1; 12 bases fit TRBD2. The V segment lost 4 bases and the J segment 8 bases; nucleotides outside the gene matches: 9. Germline V CDR1 and CDR2: LGHNA, YNFKEQ. The CDR3 spans 16 residues. The CDR3 sequence is CASSPLLAGGPDEQFF. The CDR3 DNA reads as TGTGCCAGCAGCCCCCTCCTAGCGGGAGGGCCCGATGAGCAGTTCTTC.

The genes are TRBV11-2 and TRBJ2-5; D is ambiguous. V gave up 6 bases and J gave up 2 bases, with 4 bases separating them. CDR3 length: 11 residues. Germline V gene lookup returns CDR1 SGHAT and CDR2 FQNNGV. Written as DNA, the CDR3 is TGTGCCAGCAGACATCAAGAGACCCAGTACTTC. Encoded protein: CASRHQETQYF.

The chain is built from TRBV18 and TRBJ1-5; possibly TRBD1 for D (5 bases). The CDR3 has 15 residues. Trimming cost V 6 bases and J 6 bases, with 18 bases left between them. Germline V gives CDR1 KGHSH, CDR2 LQKENI. As DNA, the CDR3 is TGTGCCAGCTCCATCGGGACGGAGGGAGGTCAGCCCCAGCATTTT. Its protein product is CASSIGTEGGQPQHF.

This chain links TRBV28 with TRBJ2-3, with 8 nucleotides matching TRBD2. CDR1 is MDHEN, CDR2 SYDVKM, per germline. CDR3 length: 14 amino acids. After removal of 8 bases from V and 0 bases from J, the junction contained 4 bases not matched to a gene. Here the CDR3 DNA reads TGTGCCAGCTTAACGGGAGGGAGCACAGATACGCAGTATTTT. It is translated as CASLTGGSTDTQYF.

This clonotype was detected many times. The genes are TRBV19 and TRBJ2-2; the D gene is possibly TRBD1 (6 bases). The CDR3 runs to 16 residues. From germline, CDR1 is LNHDA and CDR2 SQIVND (reference sequence). The ends were cut back, 5 bases at V and 1 base at J, with 14 bases in the middle. The CDR3 coding sequence is TGTGCCAGTAGTCGGCCATTGGGACAGAACACCGGGGAGCTGTTTTTT. It yields the protein CASSRPLGQNTGELFF.

The V call is TRBV3-1, the J call TRBJ1-2; 7 nucleotides line up with TRBD1. The CDR3 is 14 residues long. The V gene end was trimmed by 1 base and the J gene end by 5 bases; junction bases not matched to a gene: 4. Per germline, CDR1 LGHDT and CDR2 YNNKEL (reference sequence). Written as DNA, the CDR3 is TGTGCCAGCAGCCAAGTGGGACAGCTTTATGGCTACACCTTC. Its protein is CASSQVGQLYGYTF.

This sequence joins TRBV12-3 or TRBV12-4 and TRBJ2-1; D remains unclear. The V and J ends lost 8 bases and 4 bases respectively, with 12 bases between them. The CDR3 has 13 amino acids. CDR3 in amino acids: CASSLGVYNEQFF. The DNA for the CDR3 is TGTGCCAGCTCCCTTGGGGTATACAATGAGCAGTTCTTC.

The CDR3 loop reads CASSPNWGGGANVLTF. The CDR3 nucleotides read TGTGCCAGTAGTCCCAATTGGGGCGGGGGGGCCAACGTCCTGACTTTC. This rearrangement joins TRBV19 to TRBJ2-6, with D perhaps TRBD1 or TRBD2 (5 bases each). The V gene lost 5 bases and the J gene lost 4 bases, with 15 bases spanning the gap. The germline gives CDR1 LNHDA, CDR2 SQIVND (reference sequence). The CDR3 contains 16 residues.

By share, this clonotype counts as medium-sized. The chain uses TRBV5-6 and TRBJ2-1; D is possibly TRBD1 or TRBD2 (5 bases each). CDR1 is SGHDT, CDR2 YYEEEE, per germline. The CDR3 contains 15 residues. V gave up 4 bases and J gave up 0 bases, with 11 bases separating them. In DNA, the CDR3 is TGTGCCAGCAGCCGGGACCGAAGCTCCTACAATGAGCAGTTCTTC. Its protein product is CASSRDRSSYNEQFF.

This clonotype was seen repeatedly, ten times or more. This sequence joins TRBV2 and TRBJ2-1; 7 nucleotides match TRBD1. V shed 5 bases and J 3 bases; nucleotides not matched to a gene: 7. The CDR3 loop spans 15 amino acids. Per germline, CDR1 SNHLY and CDR2 FYNNEI. The CDR3 protein is CASSLDRVHYNEQFF. The DNA of the CDR3 is TGTGCCAGCAGTTTAGACAGGGTGCACTACAATGAGCAGTTCTTC. The complete variable domain, with remaining parts taken from reference TRBV2 and TRBJ2-1, reads EPEVTQTPSHQVTQMGQEVILRCVPISNHLYFYWYRQILGQKVEFLVSFYNNEISEKSEIFDDQFSVERPDGSNFTLKIRSTKLEDSAMYFCASSLDRVHYNEQFFGPGTRLTVL.

There are many counts of this clonotype. The chain recombines TRBV7-9 with TRBJ1-2; 11 positions match TRBD1. The CDR3 has 15 amino acids. The V gene end was trimmed by 7 bases and the J gene end by 3 bases; junction bases not matched to a gene: 7. Germline loops: CDR1 SEHNR, CDR2 FQNEAQ (reference sequence). The CDR3 loop reads CASTHGDRGDYGYTF. DNA of the CDR3: TGTGCCAGCACCCACGGGGACAGGGGGGACTATGGCTACACCTTC.

The chain has TRBV29-1 and TRBJ1-1; 9 bases match TRBD1. V was pared by 7 bases and J by 6 bases, with 3 bases of the junction left unmatched. This CDR3 contains 11 residues. CDR1 is SQVTM and CDR2 is ANQGSEA in the germline V gene. The CDR3 spells CSGDRGSEAFF. CDR3 nucleotide sequence: TGCAGCGGCGACAGGGGGTCTGAAGCTTTCTTT.

The chain combines TRBV11-2 with TRBJ2-5; TRBD1 matches at 10 bases. CDR3 length: 14 amino acids. J lost 9 bases, V lost 6 bases, and 10 bases had no gene match. Germline lookup yields CDR1 SGHAT and CDR2 FQNNGV. The CDR3 DNA reads TGTGCCAGCAGGCCCGGGACAGGGGATTTGTCCCAGTACTTC. Protein: CASRPGTGDLSQYF.

The chain recombines TRBV12-3 or TRBV12-4 with TRBJ2-7; 12 bases are a match to TRBD2. V lost 3 bases, J lost 0 bases, and 12 bases stayed unmatched. This CDR3 is built from 19 residues. CDR3 amino acids: CASSFPTSGSPSSSYEQYF. The CDR3 bases are TGTGCCAGCAGTTTTCCGACTAGCGGGAGCCCGAGTAGCTCCTACGAGCAGTACTTC.

The gene calls are TRBV2 and TRBJ2-4; possible D gene TRBD2, 6 bases. The V end was cut by 2 bases, the J end by 1 base, with 15 bases between. CDR1 is SNHLY, CDR2 FYNNEI, per germline. The CDR3 consists of 17 residues. CDR3: CASSERGGGMAKNIQYF. CDR3 sequence (DNA): TGTGCCAGCAGTGAAAGGGGAGGTGGAATGGCCAAAAACATTCAGTACTTC.

This clonotype was seen many times. The CDR3 reads CASSVNTGYNEQFF. The DNA of the CDR3 is TGTGCCAGCAGCGTTAATACCGGGTACAATGAGCAGTTCTTC. V gene TRBV9 combines with J gene TRBJ2-1; D unresolved. The CDR3 spans 14 residues. The germline V gene encodes CDR1 SGDLS and CDR2 YYNGEE. V was clipped by 2 bases and J by 4 bases, with 10 bases between them.

This clonotype was picked up many times. V is TRBV5-1 and J is TRBJ1-5; D may be TRBD1 (5 bases). CDR3 length equals 16 residues. The germline CDR1 and CDR2 sequences are SGHRS and YFSETQ. The germline V and J ends were trimmed by 4 bases and 6 bases, with 20 bases remaining between them. The CDR3 nucleotides are TGCGCCAGCAGCACCCAACCGCTAGGGGTAGGTCAGCCCCAGCATTTT. It specifies CASSTQPLGVGQPQHF.

V gene TRBV20-1 combines with J gene TRBJ1-5; 7 positions agree with TRBD1. Germline V gene sequence: CDR1 DFQATT, CDR2 SNEGSKA (reference sequence). The CDR3 spans 15 residues. The trim removed 1 base at V and 5 bases at J, leaving 8 bases unmatched. The CDR3 sequence: CSARGTGFSYQPQHF. The CDR3, as DNA: TGCAGTGCTAGAGGGACAGGCTTCTCATATCAGCCCCAGCATTTT.